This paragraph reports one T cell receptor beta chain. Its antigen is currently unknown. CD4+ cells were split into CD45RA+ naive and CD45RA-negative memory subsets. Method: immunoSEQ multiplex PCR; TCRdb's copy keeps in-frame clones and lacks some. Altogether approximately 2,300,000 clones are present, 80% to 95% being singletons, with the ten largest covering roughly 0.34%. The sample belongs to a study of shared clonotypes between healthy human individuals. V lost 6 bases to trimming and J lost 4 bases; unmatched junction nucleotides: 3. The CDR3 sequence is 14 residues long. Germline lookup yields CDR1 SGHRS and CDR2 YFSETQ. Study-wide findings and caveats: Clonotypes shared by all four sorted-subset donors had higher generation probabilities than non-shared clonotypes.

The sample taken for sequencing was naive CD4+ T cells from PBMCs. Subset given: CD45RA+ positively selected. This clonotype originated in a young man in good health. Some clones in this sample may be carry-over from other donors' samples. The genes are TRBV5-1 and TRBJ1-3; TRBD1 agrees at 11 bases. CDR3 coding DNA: TGCGCCAGCAACAGGACAGGGGGCGGAAACACCATATATTTT. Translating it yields CASNRTGGGNTIYF.